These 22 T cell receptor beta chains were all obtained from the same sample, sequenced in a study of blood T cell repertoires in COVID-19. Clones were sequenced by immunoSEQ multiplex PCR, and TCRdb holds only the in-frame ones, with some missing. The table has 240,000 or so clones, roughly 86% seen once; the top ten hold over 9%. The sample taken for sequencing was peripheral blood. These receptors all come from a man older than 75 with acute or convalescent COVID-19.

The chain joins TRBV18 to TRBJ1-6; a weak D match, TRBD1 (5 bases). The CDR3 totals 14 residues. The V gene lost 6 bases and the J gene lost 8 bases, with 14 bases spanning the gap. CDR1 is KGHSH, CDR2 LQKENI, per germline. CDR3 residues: CASSPPTGDSPLHF. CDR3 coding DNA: TGTGCCAGCTCCCCTCCCACGGGGGATTCACCCCTCCACTTT.

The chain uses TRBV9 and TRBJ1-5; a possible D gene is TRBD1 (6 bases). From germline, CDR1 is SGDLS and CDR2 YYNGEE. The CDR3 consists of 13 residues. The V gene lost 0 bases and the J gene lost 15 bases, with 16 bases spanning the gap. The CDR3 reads CASSVVAWGPLHF. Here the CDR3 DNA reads TGTGCCAGCAGCGTAGTGGCGTGGGGGCCTCTGCATTTT.

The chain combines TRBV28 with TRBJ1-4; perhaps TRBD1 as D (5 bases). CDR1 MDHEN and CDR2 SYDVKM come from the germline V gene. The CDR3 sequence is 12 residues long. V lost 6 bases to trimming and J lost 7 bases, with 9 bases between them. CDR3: CASSQGGEKLFF. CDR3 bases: TGTGCCAGCAGCCAGGGTGGTGAAAAACTGTTTTTT.

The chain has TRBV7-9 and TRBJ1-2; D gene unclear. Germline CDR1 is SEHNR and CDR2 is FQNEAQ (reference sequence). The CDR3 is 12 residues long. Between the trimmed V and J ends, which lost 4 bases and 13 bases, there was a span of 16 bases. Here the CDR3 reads CASSSQPMRSTF. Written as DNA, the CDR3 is TGTGCCAGCAGCTCCCAGCCTATGAGGAGCACCTTC.

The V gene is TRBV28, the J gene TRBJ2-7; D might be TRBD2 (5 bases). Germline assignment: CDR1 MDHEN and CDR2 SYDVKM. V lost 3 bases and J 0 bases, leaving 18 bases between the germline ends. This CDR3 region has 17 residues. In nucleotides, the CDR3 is TGTGCCAGCAGTTTCGCGGCTAGCCATACAAGCTCCTACGAGCAGTACTTC. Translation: CASSFAASHTSSYEQYF.

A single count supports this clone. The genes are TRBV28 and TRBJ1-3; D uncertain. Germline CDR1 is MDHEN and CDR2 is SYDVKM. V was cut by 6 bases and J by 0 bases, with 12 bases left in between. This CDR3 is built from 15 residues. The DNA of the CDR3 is TGTGCCAGCAGGGCAGTATCCTTCTCTGGAAACACCATATATTTT. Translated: CASRAVSFSGNTIYF.

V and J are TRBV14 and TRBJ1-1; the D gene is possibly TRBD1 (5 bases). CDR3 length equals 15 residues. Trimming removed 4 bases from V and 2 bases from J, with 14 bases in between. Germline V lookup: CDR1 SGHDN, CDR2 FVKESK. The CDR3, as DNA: TGTGCCAGCAGCCGCTTTTGGGACTCTAACACTGAAGCTTTCTTT. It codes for CASSRFWDSNTEAFF.

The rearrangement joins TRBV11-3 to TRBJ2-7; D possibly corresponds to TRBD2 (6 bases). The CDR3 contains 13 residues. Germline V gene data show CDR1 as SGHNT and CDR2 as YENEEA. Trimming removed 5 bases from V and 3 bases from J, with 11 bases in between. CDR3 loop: CASSPGGSYEQYF. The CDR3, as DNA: TGTGCCAGCAGCCCCGGGGGAAGCTACGAGCAGTACTTC.

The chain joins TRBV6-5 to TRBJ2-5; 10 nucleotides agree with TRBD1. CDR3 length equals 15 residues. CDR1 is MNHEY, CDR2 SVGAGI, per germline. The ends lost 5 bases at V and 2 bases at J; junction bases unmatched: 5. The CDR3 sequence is CASSQDRGGQETQYF. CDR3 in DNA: TGTGCCAGCAGTCAGGACAGGGGGGGACAAGAGACCCAGTACTTC.

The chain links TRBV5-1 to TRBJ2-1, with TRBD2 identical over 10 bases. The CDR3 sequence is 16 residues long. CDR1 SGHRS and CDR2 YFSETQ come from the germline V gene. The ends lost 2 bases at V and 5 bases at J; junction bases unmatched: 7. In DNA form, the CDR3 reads TGCGCCAGCAGCTTATTTAGCGGGAGGACCAACAATGAGCAGTTCTTC. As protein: CASSLFSGRTNNEQFF.

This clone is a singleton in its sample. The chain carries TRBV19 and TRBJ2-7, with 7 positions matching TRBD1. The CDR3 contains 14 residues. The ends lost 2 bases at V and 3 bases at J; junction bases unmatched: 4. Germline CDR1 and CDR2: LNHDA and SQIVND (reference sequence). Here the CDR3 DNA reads TGTGCCAGTAGTATAAAAGGGGGCGGCTACGAGCAGTACTTC. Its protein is CASSIKGGGYEQYF.

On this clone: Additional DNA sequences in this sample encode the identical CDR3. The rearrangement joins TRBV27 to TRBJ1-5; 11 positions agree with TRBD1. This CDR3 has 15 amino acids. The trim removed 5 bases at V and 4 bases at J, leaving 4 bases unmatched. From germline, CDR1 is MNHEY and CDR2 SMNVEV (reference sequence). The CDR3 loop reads CASSAGTGGNQPQHF. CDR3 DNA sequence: TGTGCCAGCAGTGCCGGGACAGGGGGGAATCAGCCCCAGCATTTT.

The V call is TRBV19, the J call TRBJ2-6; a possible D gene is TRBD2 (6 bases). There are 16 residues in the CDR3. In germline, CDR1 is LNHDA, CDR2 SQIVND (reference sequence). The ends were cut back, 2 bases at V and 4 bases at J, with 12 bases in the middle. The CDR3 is CASSISGLRGANVLTF. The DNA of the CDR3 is TGTGCCAGTAGTATAAGCGGGCTAAGGGGGGCCAACGTCCTGACTTTC.

The CDR3 region is CASSPNLGGNEQFF. The CDR3, as DNA: TGTGCCAGCAGCCCAAACCTGGGGGGGAATGAGCAGTTCTTC. J is TRBJ2-1 and V is TRBV5-4; 7 nucleotides agree with TRBD2. Trimming at V came to 4 bases and at J to 7 bases, leaving 8 bases not matched to a gene. Germline-derived CDR1 and CDR2 are SGHNT and YYREEE (reference sequence). This CDR3 has 14 amino acids.

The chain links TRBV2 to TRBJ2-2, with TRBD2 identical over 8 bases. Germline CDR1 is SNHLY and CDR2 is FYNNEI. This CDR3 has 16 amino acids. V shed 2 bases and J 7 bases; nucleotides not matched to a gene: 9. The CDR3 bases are TGTGCCAGCAGTGAACGAAGCGGGGGAGCGGGCGGGGAGCTGTTTTTT. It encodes CASSERSGGAGGELFF.

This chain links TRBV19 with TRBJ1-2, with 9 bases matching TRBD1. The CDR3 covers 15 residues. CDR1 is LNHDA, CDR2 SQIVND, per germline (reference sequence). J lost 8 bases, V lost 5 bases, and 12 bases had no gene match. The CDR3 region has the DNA TGTGCCAGTAGTCCGGGACAGGGCCCTTCGGGGGGCTACACCTTC. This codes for CASSPGQGPSGGYTF.

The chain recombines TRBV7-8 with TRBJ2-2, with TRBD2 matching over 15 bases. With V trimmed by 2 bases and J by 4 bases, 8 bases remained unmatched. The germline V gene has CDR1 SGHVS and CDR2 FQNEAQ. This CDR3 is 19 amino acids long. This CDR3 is CASSLSGLAGGPGTGELFF. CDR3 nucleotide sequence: TGTGCCAGCAGCTTATCTGGACTAGCGGGAGGGCCGGGCACCGGGGAGCTGTTTTTT.

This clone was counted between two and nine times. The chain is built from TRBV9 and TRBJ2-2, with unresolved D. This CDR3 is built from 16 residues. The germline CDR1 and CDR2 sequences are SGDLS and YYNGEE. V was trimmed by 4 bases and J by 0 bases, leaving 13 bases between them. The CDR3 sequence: CASSLRSGPNTGELFF. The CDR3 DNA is TGTGCCAGCAGCCTCAGGTCCGGCCCGAACACCGGGGAGCTGTTTTTT.

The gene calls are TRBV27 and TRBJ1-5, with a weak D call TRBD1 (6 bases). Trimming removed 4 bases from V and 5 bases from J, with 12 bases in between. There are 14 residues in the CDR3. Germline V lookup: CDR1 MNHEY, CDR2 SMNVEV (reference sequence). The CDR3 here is CASSSAQGDQPQHF. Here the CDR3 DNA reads TGTGCCAGCAGTTCCGCACAGGGAGATCAGCCCCAGCATTTT.

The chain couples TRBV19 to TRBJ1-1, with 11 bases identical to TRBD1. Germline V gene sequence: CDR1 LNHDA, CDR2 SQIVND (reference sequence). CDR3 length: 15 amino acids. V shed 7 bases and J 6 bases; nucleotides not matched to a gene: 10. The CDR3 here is CASTQFGQGASEAFF. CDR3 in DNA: TGTGCCAGTACCCAATTCGGACAGGGGGCCTCTGAAGCTTTCTTT. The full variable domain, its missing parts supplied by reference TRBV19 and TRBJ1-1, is DGGITQSPKYLFRKEGQNVTLSCEQNLNHDAMYWYRQDPGQGLRLIYYSQIVNDFQKGDIAEGYSVSREKKESFPLTVTSAQKNPTAFYLCASTQFGQGASEAFFGQGTRLTVV.

CDR3 nucleotides: TGTGCCAGCAGCCCGGGACAGCTTAATTCACCCCTCCACTTT. It translates to CASSPGQLNSPLHF. The chain joins TRBV9 to TRBJ1-6; 7 positions match TRBD1. The germline gives CDR1 SGDLS, CDR2 YYNGEE. V lost 4 bases, J lost 6 bases, and 4 bases stayed unmatched. This CDR3 region has 14 residues.

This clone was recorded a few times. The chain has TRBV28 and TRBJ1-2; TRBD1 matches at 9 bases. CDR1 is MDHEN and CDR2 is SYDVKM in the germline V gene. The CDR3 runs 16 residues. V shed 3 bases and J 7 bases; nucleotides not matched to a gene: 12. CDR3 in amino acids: CASSLRRTGQGRGYTF. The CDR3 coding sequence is TGTGCCAGCAGTTTGCGCCGAACGGGACAGGGTCGTGGCTACACCTTC.